This T cell receptor beta chain was found in a study of shared clonotypes between healthy human individuals. Germline V gene lookup returns CDR1 SGHTA and CDR2 FQGNSA. This CDR3 has 14 amino acids. Trimming cost V 2 bases and J 7 bases; bases outside gene matches: 5. This clone was detected once. Its antigen is unknown. Within the sample, other DNA sequences also encode this same CDR3. Sequenced by immunoSEQ multiplex PCR; TCRdb stores in-frame clones only, minus some. This sample has around 2,000,000 clones; roughly 94% occur once, and the top ten carry 0.1% to 0.15%. Study-level results: The study found roughly 5.3% of naive CD4 clonotypes shared across several donors.

The receptor comes from a man aged 18 to 30 in good health. Source material: naive CD4+ T cells sorted from blood. Specified subset: CD45RA+ positively selected. The chain links TRBV7-2 to TRBJ1-5; the match to TRBD1 covers 7 bases. CDR3: CASSLSGGGQPQHF. The CDR3 DNA follows: TGTGCCAGCAGCTTATCGGGAGGGGGCCAGCCCCAGCATTTT. The whole variable domain, filled in from reference TRBV7-2 and TRBJ1-5, reads GAGVSQSPSNKVTEKGKDVELRCDPISGHTALYWYRQSLGQGLEFLIYFQGNSAPDKSGLPSDRFSAERTGGSVSTLTIQRTQQEDSAVYLCASSLSGGGQPQHFGDGTRLSIL.